This entry is about one T cell receptor beta chain. V shed 4 bases and J 5 bases; nucleotides not matched to a gene: 8. The CDR3 covers 16 residues. The germline CDR1 and CDR2 sequences are SGHKS and YYEKEE (reference sequence). The data stem from a study of spatial heterogeneity in lung cancer. TCRdb recomputed calls from the 5' RACE reads with MiXCR, one row per CDR3 protein. There are about 120,000 distinct CDR3 sequences in the sample; approximately 12% occur only once, and roughly 17% lies in the top ten. Time point described: blood at routine non-recurrence follow-up after resection. Unsorted tumor, nontumor lung tissue or cryopreserved PBMC supplied the whole RNA.

The source was PBMCs, collected at follow-up. This sequence was found in a male donor with early-stage non-small cell lung cancer. The rearrangement links TRBV5-5 to TRBJ1-5; 11 nucleotides match TRBD1. CDR3 loop: CASSTRTGGRDQPQHF. Written as DNA, the CDR3 is TGTGCCAGCAGCACCAGGACAGGGGGCAGGGATCAGCCCCAGCATTTT. Together with reference TRBV5-5 and TRBJ1-5, the CDR3 gives the full variable domain: DAGVTQSPTHLIKTRGQQVTLRCSPISGHKSVSWYQQVLGQGPQFIFQYYEKEERGRGNFPDRFSARQFPNYSSELNVNALLLGDSALYLCASSTRTGGRDQPQHFGDGTRLSIL.